This T cell receptor (beta chain) was captured by sequencing in a study of T cell repertoires in cytomegalovirus infection. Study at large: CMV epitopes, recently identified HLA-C-restricted and well-studied HLA-B-restricted, were used.

Study outcomes and limitations: HLA-C-restricted CMV-specific TCR beta clonotypes were dominant in the ex vivo response.

Looked up from germline, CDR1 is MNHEY and CDR2 is SVGEGT. The CDR3 length is 13 residues. TCRdb itself ran the reads through MiXCR, one entry per CDR3 protein. The table has about 900,000 distinct CDR3 sequences, roughly 31% seen once. This clonotype appeared a few times. What it recognizes is unknown. A junction boundary mismatches the germline segment, possibly from a read error. The rearrangement joins TRBV6-2 or TRBV6-3 to TRBJ2-5; 8 positions match TRBD2. Sequencing was performed on cultured CD8+ T cells from PBMCs, taken from culture after CMV antigen stimulation. This clonotype originated in a human donor in good health (CMV status not recorded). Some clones in this sample may be carry-over from other donors' samples. The CDR3 coding sequence is TGTGCCAGCAGTTACTCGAGAGCGGGGGACGATCTTTTC. Its protein product is CASSYSRAGDDLF.